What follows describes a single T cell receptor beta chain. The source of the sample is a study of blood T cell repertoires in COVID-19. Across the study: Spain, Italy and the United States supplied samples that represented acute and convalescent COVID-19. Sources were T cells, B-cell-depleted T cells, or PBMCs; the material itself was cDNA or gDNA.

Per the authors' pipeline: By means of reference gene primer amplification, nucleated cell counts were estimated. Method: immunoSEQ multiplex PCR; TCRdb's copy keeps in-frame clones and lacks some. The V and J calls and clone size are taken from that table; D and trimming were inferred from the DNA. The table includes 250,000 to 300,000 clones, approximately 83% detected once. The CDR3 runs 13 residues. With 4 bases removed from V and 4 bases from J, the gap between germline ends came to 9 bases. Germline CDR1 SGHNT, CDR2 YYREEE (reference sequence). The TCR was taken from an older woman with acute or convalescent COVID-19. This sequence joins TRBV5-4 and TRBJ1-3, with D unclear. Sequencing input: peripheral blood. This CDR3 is CASSRTGGNTIYF. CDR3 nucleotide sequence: TGTGCCAGCAGCCGGACGGGAGGAAACACCATATATTTT.